The 26 T cell receptor beta chains in this list originate from one sample, sequenced in a study of response to subunit inactivated influenza vaccine. Each CDR3 protein is one row after TCRdb ran MiXCR on the RT-PCR reads. The table shows about 620,000 distinct CDR3 sequences, with about 11% occurring only once. These same records also appear under a second study, on T cells expressing NK-cell markers. Turning to that study: What made the TCR beta cDNA was 5'RACE template switching with UMIs.

The starting material was PBMCs from blood, obtained on the day of vaccination. The receptors stem from a man over 45 who received an inactivated influenza vaccine.

This clonotype was seen a handful of times. The chain recombines TRBV11-1 with TRBJ2-7, with D unresolved. Trimming stripped 1 base from V and 7 bases from J, with 11 bases between. The CDR3 extends over 13 amino acids. CDR1 and CDR2 (germline): SGHAT, FQDESV (reference sequence). CDR3 in amino acids: CASSLDPMGEQYF. The CDR3 nucleotides are TGTGCCAGCAGCTTAGACCCGATGGGGGAGCAGTACTTC.

CDR3 sequence reads: CASQGQGRAREQFF. Here the CDR3 DNA reads TGTGCCAGTCAGGGACAGGGACGGGCTCGTGAGCAGTTCTTC. V gene TRBV28 combines with J gene TRBJ2-1, with TRBD1 matching 9 bases. Germline CDR1 and CDR2: MDHEN and SYDVKM. The CDR3 is 14 amino acids. J lost 9 bases, V lost 9 bases, and 12 bases had no gene match.

This clonotype turned up a few times. The rearrangement uses TRBV29-1 and TRBJ1-2; 7 nucleotides line up with TRBD1. CDR1 and CDR2 (germline): SQVTM, ANQGSEA. The V and J ends lost 2 bases and 1 base, in that order; junction bases with no gene match: 7. The CDR3 totals 15 residues. CDR3 residues: CSVERGPYNNYGYTF. CDR3 bases: TGCAGCGTTGAAAGGGGGCCGTACAATAACTATGGCTACACCTTC. Full variable domain (remainder filled in from reference TRBV29-1 and TRBJ1-2): SAVISQKPSRDICQRGTSLTIQCQVDSQVTMMFWYRQQPGQSLTLIATANQGSEATYESGFVIDKFPISRPNLTFSTLTVSNMSPEDSSIYLCSVERGPYNNYGYTFGSGTRLTVV.

This clonotype was observed a handful of times. This rearrangement joins TRBV3-1 to TRBJ1-5; weak D call: TRBD1 (5 bases). Germline V gene data show CDR1 as LGHDT and CDR2 as YNNKEL (reference sequence). The CDR3 runs 15 residues. Trimming stripped 0 bases from V and 4 bases from J, with 10 bases between. CDR3 sequence reads: CASSQDPGGNQPQHF. The CDR3 DNA follows: TGTGCCAGCAGCCAAGACCCTGGGGGAAATCAGCCCCAGCATTTT.

This chain links TRBV29-1 with TRBJ2-7; 8 nucleotides match TRBD1. Losses at the gene ends were 7 bases for V and 6 bases for J; bases not matched to a gene: 5. This CDR3 has 11 residues. Germline loops: CDR1 SQVTM, CDR2 ANQGSEA. The CDR3 sequence: CSAHDRGEQYF. CDR3 coding DNA: TGCAGCGCCCACGACAGGGGCGAGCAGTACTTC.

This clonotype has just a few counts. The chain carries TRBV9 and TRBJ2-7; 8 bases fit TRBD1. Germline CDR1 and CDR2: SGDLS and YYNGEE. The CDR3 contains 15 residues. Germline trimming cut 0 bases from V and 3 bases from J; bases unmatched to any gene: 5. The CDR3 loop is CASSVAAGGNYEQYF. CDR3 DNA sequence: TGTGCCAGCAGCGTAGCGGCAGGGGGCAACTACGAGCAGTACTTC. The full variable domain, with the rest looked up from reference TRBV9 and TRBJ2-7, is DSGVTQTPKHLITATGQRVTLRCSPRSGDLSVYWYQQSLDQGLQFLIQYYNGEERAKGNILERFSAQQFPDLHSELNLSSLELGDSALYFCASSVAAGGNYEQYFGPGTRLTVT.

V usage is TRBV10-3 and J usage is TRBJ2-3; 8 bases agree with TRBD1. J gave up 2 bases and V 5 bases, and 9 bases lay outside the gene matches. This CDR3 region has 16 residues. Germline loops: CDR1 ENHRY, CDR2 SYGVKD. CDR3 protein: CAISYTGGSYTDTQYF. The CDR3 DNA reads as TGTGCCATCAGTTACACAGGGGGTTCTTACACAGATACGCAGTATTTT.

The gene calls are TRBV28 and TRBJ2-5; 12 bases agree with TRBD1. Per the germline V gene, CDR1 is MDHEN and CDR2 is SYDVKM. V lost 9 bases to trimming and J lost 5 bases; unmatched junction nucleotides: 4. The CDR3 has 13 residues. The CDR3 DNA is TGTGCCAGTGGGGACAGGGGGCATGAGACCCAGTACTTC. It codes for CASGDRGHETQYF.

The chain combines TRBV7-9 with TRBJ1-1; 7 positions agree with TRBD1. The V segment lost 1 base and the J segment 5 bases; nucleotides outside the gene matches: 7. Germline V CDR1 and CDR2: SEHNR, FQNEAQ (reference sequence). The CDR3 contains 15 residues. The CDR3 sequence is CASSLEAGGKTEAFF. The CDR3 DNA reads TGTGCCAGCAGCTTAGAAGCAGGGGGGAAGACTGAAGCTTTCTTT.

This clonotype was observed a few times. The genes are TRBV12-3 or TRBV12-4 and TRBJ2-7, with D hard to call. This CDR3 comprises 13 residues. Between the trimmed V and J ends, which lost 5 bases and 1 base, there was a span of 9 bases. CDR3 sequence: CASSPYLSYEQYF. CDR3 coding DNA: TGTGCCAGCAGTCCGTACTTATCCTACGAGCAGTACTTC.

This clonotype has only a few counts. The J gene is TRBJ2-3, the V gene TRBV20-1; no definite D call. Trimming cost V 4 bases and J 3 bases, with 11 bases left between them. This CDR3 is 13 amino acids long. In germline, CDR1 is DFQATT, CDR2 SNEGSKA (reference sequence). The CDR3 DNA follows: TGCAGTGCTACCACCCCCCGGACAGATACGCAGTATTTT. As protein: CSATTPRTDTQYF.

This clonotype was picked up a small number of times. This chain links TRBV10-1 with TRBJ2-1, with D tentatively TRBD1 (7 bases). The germline V gene encodes CDR1 WNHNN and CDR2 SYGVQD (reference sequence). The CDR3 consists of 13 residues. Trimming pared 6 bases from V and 10 bases from J, leaving 16 bases between. CDR3 region: CASSNNRGGEQFF. CDR3 sequence (DNA): TGCGCCAGCAGCAACAACAGGGGAGGCGAGCAGTTCTTC.

This clonotype was seen many times. The chain is built from TRBV5-1 and TRBJ2-2, with 8 bases lining up with TRBD1. V lost 2 bases to trimming and J lost 1 base; unmatched junction nucleotides: 4. CDR3 length: 16 residues. CDR1 is SGHRS, CDR2 YFSETQ, per germline. CDR3 protein: CASSFNGQGNTGELFF. CDR3 coding DNA: TGCGCCAGCAGCTTTAACGGACAGGGGAACACCGGGGAGCTGTTTTTT. The full variable domain, in which reference TRBV5-1 and TRBJ2-2 provide the parts outside the CDR3, is KAGVTQTPRYLIKTRGQQVTLSCSPISGHRSVSWYQQTPGQGLQFLFEYFSETQRNKGNFPGRFSGRQFSNSRSEMNVSTLELGDSALYLCASSFNGQGNTGELFFGEGSRLTVL.

As concerns this clonotype: The junction departs from the called germline gene at one end, perhaps through a read error. The chain joins TRBV5-1 to TRBJ2-5; D not certain. CDR1 and CDR2 from the germline V gene are SGHRS and YFSETQ. The length of the CDR3 is 14 residues. CDR3 loop: CASSLGTFQEAQYF. Written as DNA, the CDR3 is TGCGCCAGCAGCTTGGGGACCTTCCAAGAGGCCCAGTACTTC.

The table lists this clonotype with a few counts. The gene calls are TRBV30 and TRBJ2-3, with 9 bases identical to TRBD2. The junction had 5 bases not matched to a gene; V was cut back by 1 base and J by 3 bases. From germline, CDR1 is GTSNPN and CDR2 SVGIG (reference sequence). The CDR3 sequence is 15 residues long. In DNA, the CDR3 is TGTGCCTGGAGTGCAGGAGCGGGGGGAACAGATACGCAGTATTTT. It translates to CAWSAGAGGTDTQYF.

The rearrangement joins TRBV5-1 to TRBJ2-1, with 8 bases aligning to TRBD1. The CDR3 length is 15 residues. The V gene end was trimmed by 4 bases and the J gene end by 5 bases; junction bases not matched to a gene: 8. CDR1 SGHRS and CDR2 YFSETQ come from the germline V gene. The CDR3 DNA sequence: TGCGCCAGCAGCCCACGCGGACAGGGAAACAATGAGCAGTTCTTC. Translating it yields CASSPRGQGNNEQFF.

The sample holds many counts of this clonotype. The chain combines TRBV12-3 or TRBV12-4 with TRBJ2-2, with a tentative D call TRBD2 (6 bases). The CDR3 has 14 amino acids. V lost 5 bases, J lost 2 bases, and 9 bases lay in between. The CDR3 sequence: CASSPGLNTGELFF. The CDR3 DNA sequence: TGTGCCAGCAGTCCGGGACTTAACACCGGGGAGCTGTTTTTT.

In its sample, this clonotype was seen many times. The chain employs TRBV6-2 or TRBV6-3 and TRBJ2-7; 8 bases agree with TRBD2. The length of the CDR3 is 15 residues. Germline CDR1 MNHEY, CDR2 SVGEGT. Losses at the gene ends were 2 bases for V and 0 bases for J; bases not matched to a gene: 3. CDR3 sequence: CASSYAGTSSYEQYF. In nucleotides, the CDR3 is TGTGCCAGCAGTTACGCCGGGACTAGCTCCTACGAGCAGTACTTC.

This sequence joins TRBV4-3 and TRBJ2-5, with D maybe TRBD2 (6 bases). The CDR3 contains 16 residues. CDR1 and CDR2 from the germline V gene are LGHNA and YSLEER. V lost 2 bases to trimming and J lost 2 bases, with 15 bases between them. The CDR3 region is CASSQRGSGVQETQYF. The CDR3 DNA follows: TGCGCCAGCAGCCAACGAGGTAGCGGAGTTCAAGAGACCCAGTACTTC.

This chain connects TRBV7-2 to TRBJ2-3; the match to TRBD1 covers 9 bases. Germline V gene sequence: CDR1 SGHTA, CDR2 FQGNSA. With V trimmed by 4 bases and J by 5 bases, 7 bases remained unmatched. The CDR3 totals 15 residues. The CDR3 loop reads CASSYRGLQGDTQYF. CDR3 in DNA: TGTGCCAGCAGCTACAGGGGGCTGCAAGGAGATACGCAGTATTTT.

This clonotype showed up just a few times. The rearrangement links TRBV12-3 or TRBV12-4 to TRBJ2-1; TRBD1 or TRBD2 may be the D gene (8 bases each). V was pared by 5 bases and J by 8 bases, with 22 bases between. The CDR3 loop spans 16 amino acids. The CDR3 here is CASSPGGGGLWDEQFF. The CDR3 coding sequence is TGTGCCAGCAGTCCAGGGGGCGGGGGGCTTTGGGATGAGCAGTTCTTC.

There are a few counts of this clonotype. The chain joins TRBV5-6 to TRBJ2-1, with 11 bases that match TRBD2. Germline CDR1 reads SGHDT; CDR2 reads YYEEEE. The CDR3 is made up of 15 amino acids. The trim removed 7 bases at V and 8 bases at J, leaving 11 bases unmatched. This chain's CDR3 is CASQFSGRASDEQFF. In DNA, the CDR3 is TGTGCCAGCCAGTTTAGCGGGAGGGCCTCAGATGAGCAGTTCTTC.

This clonotype was seen many times. This chain joins TRBV7-8 and TRBJ1-3, with D unresolved. The CDR3 loop spans 15 amino acids. Trimming took off 0 bases at V and 0 bases at J, with 6 bases between the two ends. Germline V gene lookup returns CDR1 SGHVS and CDR2 FQNEAQ. The CDR3, as DNA: TGTGCCAGCAGCTTAGCAGTGGACTCTGGAAACACCATATATTTT. Protein sequence: CASSLAVDSGNTIYF.

The chain is built from TRBV20-1 and TRBJ2-7; tentatively, D is TRBD2 (5 bases). The germline gives CDR1 DFQATT, CDR2 SNEGSKA (reference sequence). This CDR3 has 14 residues. V shed 2 bases and J shed 6 bases, with 17 bases lying between them. CDR3 nucleotides: TGCAGTGCTAGATATCGTGGGAGCCTCATCGAGCAGTACTTC. This gives the protein CSARYRGSLIEQYF.

This clonotype came up many times. The rearrangement joins TRBV20-1 to TRBJ2-7, with 10 bases identical to TRBD1. CDR1 and CDR2 from the germline V gene are DFQATT and SNEGSKA (reference sequence). This CDR3 comprises 13 residues. Germline trimming cut 4 bases from V and 7 bases from J; bases unmatched to any gene: 7. In DNA form, the CDR3 reads TGCAGTGCTACCGGGACAGGGGCGGGGGAGCAGTACTTC. Translation gives CSATGTGAGEQYF.

V and J are TRBV7-2 and TRBJ2-1, with a weak D call TRBD2 (6 bases). V dropped 1 base and J dropped 5 bases, with 12 bases sitting between them. The germline V gene encodes CDR1 SGHTA and CDR2 FQGNSA. The CDR3 spans 15 residues. CDR3 sequence reads: CASSLVEGKDNEQFF. The CDR3 DNA reads as TGTGCCAGCAGCTTAGTGGAGGGAAAGGACAATGAGCAGTTCTTC.